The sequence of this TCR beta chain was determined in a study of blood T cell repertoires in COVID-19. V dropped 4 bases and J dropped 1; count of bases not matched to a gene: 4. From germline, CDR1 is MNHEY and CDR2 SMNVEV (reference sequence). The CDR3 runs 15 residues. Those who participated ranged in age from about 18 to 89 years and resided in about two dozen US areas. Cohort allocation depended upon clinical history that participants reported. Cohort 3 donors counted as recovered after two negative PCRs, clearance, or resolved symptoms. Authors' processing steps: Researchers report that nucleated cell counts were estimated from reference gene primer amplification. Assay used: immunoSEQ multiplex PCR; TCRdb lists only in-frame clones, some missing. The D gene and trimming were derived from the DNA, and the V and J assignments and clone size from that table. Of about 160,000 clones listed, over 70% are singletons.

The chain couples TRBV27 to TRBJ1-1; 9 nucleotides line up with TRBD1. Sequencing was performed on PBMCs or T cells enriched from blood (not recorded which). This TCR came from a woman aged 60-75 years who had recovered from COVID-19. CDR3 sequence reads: CASSSVTGGNTEAFF. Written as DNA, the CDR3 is TGTGCCAGCAGTTCAGTGACAGGGGGGAACACTGAAGCTTTCTTT.